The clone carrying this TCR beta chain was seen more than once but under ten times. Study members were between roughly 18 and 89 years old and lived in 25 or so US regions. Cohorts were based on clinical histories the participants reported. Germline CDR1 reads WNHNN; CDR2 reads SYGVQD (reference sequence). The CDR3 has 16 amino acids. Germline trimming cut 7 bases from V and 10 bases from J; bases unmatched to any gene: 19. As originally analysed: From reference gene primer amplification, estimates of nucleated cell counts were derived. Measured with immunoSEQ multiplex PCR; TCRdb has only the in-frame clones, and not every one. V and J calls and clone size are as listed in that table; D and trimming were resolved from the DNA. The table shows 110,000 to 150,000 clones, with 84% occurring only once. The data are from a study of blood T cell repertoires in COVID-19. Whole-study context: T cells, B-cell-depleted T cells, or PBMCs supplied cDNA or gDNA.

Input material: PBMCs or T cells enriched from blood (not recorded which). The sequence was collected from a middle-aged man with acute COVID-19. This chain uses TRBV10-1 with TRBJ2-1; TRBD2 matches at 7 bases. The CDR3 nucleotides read TGCGCCAGCACCCCCGGGATAGCGGGCCCCGGGGGAGAGCAGTTCTTC. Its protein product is CASTPGIAGPGGEQFF.